The text below deals with one TCR beta chain. The record originates from a study of blood T cell repertoires in COVID-19. Study-wide background: Sites in the United States, Italy and Spain provided acute and convalescent COVID-19 samples.

Germline CDR1 reads SGHTA; CDR2 reads FQGTGA. This CDR3 has 15 amino acids. V was clipped by 5 bases and J by 3 bases; unmatched bases: 9. Per the study methods: The assay estimated nucleated cells by amplifying reference gene primers. The repertoire was sequenced with immunoSEQ multiplex PCR; TCRdb's copy has only in-frame clones and lacks some. V and J calls plus clone size are reproduced from that table; the DNA served to infer D and trimming. The table shows some 110,000 clones, with about 82% occurring only once. Sequenced sample: peripheral blood. This sequence joins TRBV7-3 and TRBJ2-7; 8 bases map to TRBD1. The TCR was taken from a human donor in a cohort sampled during active COVID-19. The CDR3 reads CASSKGGTGDYEQYF. CDR3 sequence (DNA): TGTGCCAGCAGCAAAGGGGGGACAGGAGACTACGAGCAGTACTTC.